Listed below are T cell receptor beta chains from one sample, sequenced in a study of control samples from healthy donors and cancer patients. The method was immunoSEQ multiplex PCR; TCRdb's version includes in-frame clones alone and lacks a portion of them. The top ten hold roughly 1.1% of the sample, which has over 50,000 clones, 90% to 97% seen once. The source material was blood. The receptors originated from a woman under 30 in good health. Both conserved end residues are part of each CDR3. Fields, in order: D gene, V gene, J gene, clone size, CDR3 protein, CDR3 DNA. The D gene is left open where the match is weak. Rows may omit the clone size; those that give it use once, few, many or a size class.

d_gene: TRBD1; v_gene: TRBV19; j_gene: TRBJ1-1; abundance: .; CDR3aa: CASKTGGVEMNTEAFF; CDR3nt: TGTGCCAGTAAAACAGGGGGCGTCGAAATGAACACTGAAGCTTTCTTT
d_gene: .; v_gene: TRBV30; j_gene: TRBJ1-2; abundance: .; CDR3aa: CAWSVMDYGYTF; CDR3nt: TGTGCCTGGAGTGTAATGGACTATGGCTACACCTTC
d_gene: .; v_gene: TRBV4-2; j_gene: TRBJ1-5; abundance: .; CDR3aa: CASSQGPLGPQHF; CDR3nt: TGTGCCAGCAGCCAAGGCCCGCTAGGGCCCCAGCATTTT
d_gene: .; v_gene: TRBV2; j_gene: TRBJ2-1; abundance: .; CDR3aa: CASSRDNYNEQFF; CDR3nt: TGTGCCAGCAGTAGGGACAACTACAATGAGCAGTTCTTC
d_gene: .; v_gene: TRBV7-3; j_gene: TRBJ2-2; abundance: once; CDR3aa: CASSVMGGGTGELFF; CDR3nt: TGTGCCAGCAGCGTTATGGGGGGAGGCACCGGGGAGCTGTTTTTT
d_gene: TRBD1; v_gene: TRBV6-6; j_gene: TRBJ1-2; abundance: .; CDR3aa: CASSPSGQLLPYGYTF; CDR3nt: TGTGCCAGCAGTCCCTCGGGACAGCTCCTTCCCTATGGCTACACCTTC
d_gene: .; v_gene: TRBV11-2; j_gene: TRBJ1-6; abundance: .; CDR3aa: CASSIQQYSPLHF; CDR3nt: TGTGCCAGCAGTATACAGCAATATTCACCCCTCCACTTT
d_gene: .; v_gene: TRBV6-2/TRBV6-3; j_gene: TRBJ2-5; abundance: .; CDR3aa: CASSLPGIFPETQYF; CDR3nt: TGTGCCAGCAGCCTCCCTGGGATCTTCCCAGAGACCCAGTACTTC
d_gene: .; v_gene: TRBV6-2/TRBV6-3; j_gene: TRBJ1-4; abundance: .; CDR3aa: CASSKTRQVQLFF; CDR3nt: TGTGCCAGCAGCAAAACCCGACAGGTCCAACTGTTTTTT
d_gene: TRBD1; v_gene: TRBV12-5; j_gene: TRBJ1-1; abundance: .; CDR3aa: CASGQGASTEAFF; CDR3nt: TGTGCTAGTGGTCAGGGGGCGAGCACTGAAGCTTTCTTT
d_gene: .; v_gene: TRBV19; j_gene: TRBJ2-3; abundance: .; CDR3aa: CASSIDTHPTQYF; CDR3nt: TGTGCCAGTAGTATAGATACCCATCCTACGCAGTATTTT
d_gene: .; v_gene: TRBV18; j_gene: TRBJ1-4; abundance: .; CDR3aa: CASSPPWPPGKLFF; CDR3nt: TGTGCCAGCTCACCCCCTTGGCCCCCGGGCAAACTGTTTTTT
d_gene: .; v_gene: TRBV15; j_gene: TRBJ1-5; abundance: once; CDR3aa: CATSVGRGADYNQPQHF; CDR3nt: TGTGCCACCAGCGTAGGGCGGGGGGCAGACTACAATCAGCCCCAGCATTTT
d_gene: .; v_gene: TRBV30; j_gene: TRBJ2-7; abundance: .; CDR3aa: CAWSVRFRGQLIYEQYF; CDR3nt: TGTGCCTGGAGTGTACGTTTTAGAGGGCAGTTGATCTACGAGCAGTACTTC
d_gene: .; v_gene: TRBV6-5; j_gene: TRBJ1-2; abundance: .; CDR3aa: CASSYSGEMGGYTF; CDR3nt: TGTGCCAGCAGTTACTCAGGCGAAATGGGGGGCTACACCTTC
d_gene: .; v_gene: TRBV13; j_gene: TRBJ2-1; abundance: .; CDR3aa: CASRRQAFYNEQFF; CDR3nt: TGTGCCAGCAGAAGACAGGCCTTCTACAATGAGCAGTTCTTC
d_gene: .; v_gene: TRBV19; j_gene: TRBJ1-3; abundance: .; CDR3aa: CASSMGAGNTIYF; CDR3nt: TGTGCCAGTAGTATGGGGGCTGGAAACACCATATATTTT
d_gene: TRBD1; v_gene: TRBV30; j_gene: TRBJ1-6; abundance: .; CDR3aa: CAWTGTGNSPLHF; CDR3nt: TGTGCCTGGACCGGGACAGGGAATTCACCCCTCCACTTT
d_gene: .; v_gene: TRBV11-2; j_gene: TRBJ1-1; abundance: .; CDR3aa: CASSTTVKNTEAFF; CDR3nt: TGTGCCAGCAGCACGACAGTAAAAAACACTGAAGCTTTCTTT
d_gene: .; v_gene: TRBV11-2; j_gene: TRBJ1-1; abundance: few; CDR3aa: CASSLDHLALTRVGTEAFF; CDR3nt: TGTGCCAGCAGCTTAGATCATTTAGCGCTGACGAGGGTGGGCACTGAAGCTTTCTTT
d_gene: TRBD2; v_gene: TRBV3-1/TRBV3-2; j_gene: TRBJ2-3; abundance: once; CDR3aa: CASSQVWAGGSNTQYF; CDR3nt: TGTGCCAGCAGCCAAGTATGGGCGGGGGGATCAAATACGCAGTATTTT
d_gene: .; v_gene: TRBV28; j_gene: TRBJ2-7; abundance: .; CDR3aa: CASGVIYEQYF; CDR3nt: TGTGCCAGCGGGGTCATTTACGAGCAGTACTTC
d_gene: .; v_gene: TRBV4-1; j_gene: TRBJ1-5; abundance: .; CDR3aa: CASSQEEGPNQPQHF; CDR3nt: TGCGCCAGCAGCCAAGAGGAGGGCCCCAATCAGCCCCAGCATTTT
d_gene: TRBD2; v_gene: TRBV7-8; j_gene: TRBJ2-7; abundance: once; CDR3aa: CASSTGTSLSEQYF; CDR3nt: TGTGCCAGCAGTACCGGGACTAGCTTGTCCGAGCAGTACTTC